This TCR beta chain was identified in a study of cytomegalovirus exposure and HLA in healthy donors. CDR1 and CDR2 (germline): GTSNPN, SVGIG (reference sequence). Trimming removed 2 bases from V and 5 bases from J, with 15 bases in between. This CDR3 is 15 amino acids long. The PCR used 60 Vbeta and 13 Jbeta primers. Assay: immunoSEQ multiplex PCR; the TCRdb copy retains only in-frame clones and omits some. Of 95,000 to 150,000 clones listed, 80% are singletons. The specimen was PBMCs. The gene calls are TRBV30 and TRBJ1-4; D might be TRBD1 (5 bases). The TCR originated in a man aged 25-45 years in good health and CMV-seronegative. This CDR3 reads CAWSRRSTVNEKLFF. The DNA of the CDR3 is TGTGCCTGGAGTCGCCGCTCGACAGTAAATGAAAAACTGTTTTTT.